These 15 T cell receptor beta chains share one sample of origin, sequenced in a study of tumor-infiltrating lymphocytes in primary liver carcinoma. Total RNA amounting to roughly 450 ng was the source from which TCR beta cDNA was made with a constant-region primer. Libraries of TCR beta came from three nested multiplex PCR rounds with slightly modified ARM-PCR. It was with TRBV1-TRBV30 forward primers and a C-beta reverse primer that the first two PCR rounds were run, at roughly 10 cycles each. TCRdb processed the multiplex PCR reads anew with MiXCR; each CDR3 protein has one entry. The repertoire includes 310,000 or so distinct CDR3 sequences, more than 55% of them detected once, and 15% to 20% sits in the top ten. RNA isolated from unsorted whole blood supplied the blood RNA, with germline DNA also extracted. What was sequenced was peripheral blood. These receptors were collected from a woman aged 25-40 years with primary liver carcinoma and hepatitis B virus infection.

This clonotype was counted at least ten times. The V call is TRBV29-1, the J call TRBJ2-1; TRBD2 matches 8 bases. CDR1 and CDR2 from the germline V gene are SQVTM and ANQGSEA. Losses at the gene ends were 3 bases for V and 0 bases for J; bases not matched to a gene: 10. This CDR3 region has 17 residues. CDR3 sequence reads: CSVDGGRSPGSYNEQFF. CDR3 sequence (DNA): TGCAGCGTTGACGGCGGGAGGTCCCCGGGCTCCTACAATGAGCAGTTCTTC.

The rearrangement links TRBV12-5 to TRBJ2-4, with TRBD1 as a possible D gene (8 bases). The V gene's germline CDR1 is LGHNT and CDR2 FRNRAP. The CDR3 runs 17 residues. V dropped 6 bases and J dropped 3 bases, with 21 bases sitting between them. This chain's CDR3 is CASGSWEGQEVKNIQYF. CDR3 DNA sequence: TGTGCTAGTGGCTCCTGGGAGGGACAGGAGGTCAAAAACATTCAGTACTTC. The full variable domain, its missing parts supplied by reference TRBV12-5 and TRBJ2-4, is DARVTQTPRHKVTEMGQEVTMRCQPILGHNTVFWYRQTMMQGLELLAYFRNRAPLDDSGMPKDRFSAEMPDATLATLKIQPSEPRDSAVYFCASGSWEGQEVKNIQYFGAGTRLSVL.

The chain couples TRBV4-2 to TRBJ2-5; 16 bases line up with TRBD2. The CDR3 has 19 amino acids. V trimming: 0 bases; J trimming: 5 bases; junction bases outside the gene matches: 9. CDR1 and CDR2 (germline): LGHNA, YNFKEQ. Here the CDR3 reads CASSQDWGLAGGPNETQYF. The CDR3 region has the DNA TGTGCCAGCAGCCAAGATTGGGGACTAGCGGGAGGGCCAAATGAGACCCAGTACTTC.

This clonotype was seen a few times. This chain links TRBV12-3 or TRBV12-4 with TRBJ1-1; D remains ambiguous. The CDR3 spans 14 residues. The V end lost 6 bases, the J end lost 0 bases, and 11 bases lay between the germline ends. In DNA, the CDR3 is TGTGCCAGCAGCAAGAATCAGGTGAACACTGAAGCTTTCTTT. It codes for CASSKNQVNTEAFF.

The gene calls are TRBV4-3 and TRBJ2-1, with D unclear. V was pared by 0 bases and J by 10 bases, with 7 bases between. The germline V gene encodes CDR1 LGHNA and CDR2 YSLEER. The CDR3 is made up of 12 amino acids. For the CDR3, the DNA is TGCGCCAGCAGCCAAGATTCCCAGGAGCAGTTCTTC. Protein: CASSQDSQEQFF.

Comments on this clonotype: This may stem from a read error, because a much larger clone lies one nucleotide away. Without the conserved terminal phenylalanine or tryptophan, this CDR3 likely stems from a read error. The rearrangement joins TRBV29-1 to TRBJ2-3; no clear D gene. Germline V gene lookup returns CDR1 SQVTM and CDR2 ANQGSEA. The CDR3 runs to 14 residues. Trimming cost V 6 bases and J 0 bases, with 13 bases left between them. CDR3 coding DNA: TGCAGCGTCGTTCCGGGCACTAGCACAGATACGCAGTATTCT. Its translation is CSVVPGTSTDTQYS.

The gene calls are TRBV5-1 and TRBJ2-5; 8 positions agree with TRBD1. CDR1 SGHRS and CDR2 YFSETQ come from the germline V gene. V was pared by 4 bases and J by 2 bases, with 4 bases of the junction left unmatched. This CDR3 has 14 amino acids. The CDR3 nucleotides are TGCGCCAGCAGCCGAGGGACAGGACAAGAGACCCAGTACTTC. This gives the protein CASSRGTGQETQYF.

In its sample, this clonotype was seen once. V and J are TRBV29-1 and TRBJ2-5; 9 bases are shared with TRBD1. Germline V gene lookup returns CDR1 SQVTM and CDR2 ANQGSEA. V gave up 4 bases and J gave up 4 bases; unmatched junction bases: 10. This CDR3 spans 15 amino acids. CDR3 amino acids: CSVVLHGTGRETQYF. CDR3 nucleotides: TGCAGCGTTGTTCTCCACGGGACAGGGAGAGAGACCCAGTACTTC. Based on the CDR3 plus reference TRBV29-1 and TRBJ2-5, the full variable domain is SAVISQKPSRDICQRGTSLTIQCQVDSQVTMMFWYRQQPGQSLTLIATANQGSEATYESGFVIDKFPISRPNLTFSTLTVSNMSPEDSSIYLCSVVLHGTGRETQYFGPGTRLLVL.

Turning to this clonotype: One base away lies a much larger clone, so this may be a sequencing read error. CDR3 loop: CASSYSTGEGANHHGYTF. The CDR3 nucleotides read TGTGCCAGCAGTTACTCGACAGGAGAAGGAGCCAACCACCATGGCTACACCTTC. The chain joins TRBV6-6 to TRBJ1-2; perhaps TRBD1 as D (6 bases). The CDR3 is 18 amino acids. Trimming removed 0 bases at V and 6 bases at J, with 23 bases between. The germline V gene encodes CDR1 MNHNY and CDR2 SVGAGI (reference sequence).

Many counts were recorded for this clonotype. The gene calls are TRBV4-1 and TRBJ2-3, with 10 bases that match TRBD2. J was trimmed by 5 bases and V by 8 bases; bases with no gene match: 16. The V gene's germline CDR1 is MGHRA and CDR2 YSYEKL. The CDR3 length is 17 residues. Written as DNA, the CDR3 is TGCGCCAGCGGACGTCTGGGAAGCGGGAGGGCCGGAGATACGCAGTATTTT. Translating gives CASGRLGSGRAGDTQYF.

Points on this clonotype: This sequence may be a read error, since a much larger clone differs from it by one base. The chain couples TRBV6-1 to TRBJ1-5; perhaps TRBD1 as D (5 bases). The germline V gene has CDR1 MNHNS and CDR2 SASEGT. The CDR3 runs to 17 residues. The CDR3 region is CAGRAGTEGARNQPQHF. Here the CDR3 DNA reads TGTGCCGGCAGAGCCGGGACCGAAGGAGCTAGGAATCAGCCCCAGCATTTT.

The chain couples TRBV11-3 to TRBJ2-7; the D is unclear. Trimming stripped 4 bases from V and 10 bases from J, with 14 bases between. Germline CDR1 reads SGHNT; CDR2 reads YENEEA. The CDR3 has 12 amino acids. The DNA of the CDR3 is TGTGCCAGCAGCTCTCAACTGGGCAAACAGTACTTC. Translation: CASSSQLGKQYF.

On this clonotype: It may be a read error: a sequence one base away is much more abundant. The gene calls are TRBV6-2 or TRBV6-3 and TRBJ1-2; D ambiguous. Looked up from germline, CDR1 is MNHEY and CDR2 is SVGEGT. This CDR3 region has 13 residues. CDR3 sequence (DNA): TGTCCCAGCAGTTACAATCAGCTGGAAGGCTACACCTTC. Protein sequence: CPSSYNQLEGYTF.

This chain links TRBV5-4 with TRBJ2-2; D call uncertain. Germline V CDR1 and CDR2: SGHNT, YYREEE (reference sequence). There are 15 residues in the CDR3. V gave up 0 bases and J gave up 7 bases, with 13 bases separating them. The chain's CDR3 is CASSLELTVSGELFF. CDR3 nucleotides: TGTGCCAGCAGCTTGGAGTTGACTGTTAGCGGGGAGCTGTTTTTT.

This clonotype showed up many times. The rearrangement joins TRBV6-6 to TRBJ2-5; 10 positions match TRBD2. This CDR3 contains 14 residues. Losses at the gene ends were 6 bases for V and 2 bases for J; bases not matched to a gene: 3. Germline V CDR1 and CDR2: MNHNY, SVGAGI (reference sequence). CDR3 DNA sequence: TGTGCCAGCAGGGAAGCGGGAGGGCAAGAGACCCAGTACTTC. Translating it yields CASREAGGQETQYF.